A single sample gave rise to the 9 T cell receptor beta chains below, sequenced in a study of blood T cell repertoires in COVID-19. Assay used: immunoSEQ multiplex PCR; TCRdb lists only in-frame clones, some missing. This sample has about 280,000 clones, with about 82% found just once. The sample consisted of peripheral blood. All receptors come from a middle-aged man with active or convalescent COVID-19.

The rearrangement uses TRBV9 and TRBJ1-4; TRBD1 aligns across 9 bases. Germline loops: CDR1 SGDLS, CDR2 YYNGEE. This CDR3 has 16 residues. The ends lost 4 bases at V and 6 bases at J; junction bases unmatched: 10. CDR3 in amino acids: CASSTNTGTGYEKLFF. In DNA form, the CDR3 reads TGTGCCAGCAGCACTAATACCGGGACAGGGTATGAAAAACTGTTTTTT. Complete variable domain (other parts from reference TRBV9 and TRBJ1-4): DSGVTQTPKHLITATGQRVTLRCSPRSGDLSVYWYQQSLDQGLQFLIQYYNGEERAKGNILERFSAQQFPDLHSELNLSSLELGDSALYFCASSTNTGTGYEKLFFGSGTQLSVL.

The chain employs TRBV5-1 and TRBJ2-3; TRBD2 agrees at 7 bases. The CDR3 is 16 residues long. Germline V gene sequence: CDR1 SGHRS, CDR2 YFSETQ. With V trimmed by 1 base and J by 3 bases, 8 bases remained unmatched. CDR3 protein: CASSLNGGSQTDTQYF. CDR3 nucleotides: TGCGCCAGCAGCTTGAATGGCGGGAGCCAGACAGATACGCAGTATTTT.

CDR3 protein: CASSPTGGGTQYF. The CDR3 region has the DNA TGTGCCAGCAGTCCGACAGGGGGGGGTACGCAGTATTTT. This rearrangement joins TRBV7-9 to TRBJ2-3; 9 nucleotides agree with TRBD1. CDR1 SEHNR and CDR2 FQNEAQ come from the germline V gene (reference sequence). V shed 6 bases and J 8 bases; nucleotides not matched to a gene: 6. This CDR3 has 13 amino acids.

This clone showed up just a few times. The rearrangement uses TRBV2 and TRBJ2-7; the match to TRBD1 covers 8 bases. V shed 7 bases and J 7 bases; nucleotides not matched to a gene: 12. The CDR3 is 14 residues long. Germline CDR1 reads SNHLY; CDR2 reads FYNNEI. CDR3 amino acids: CASTPGTGYLEQYF. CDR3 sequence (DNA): TGTGCCAGCACTCCCGGGACAGGATACCTGGAGCAGTACTTC. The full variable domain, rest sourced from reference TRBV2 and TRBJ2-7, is EPEVTQTPSHQVTQMGQEVILRCVPISNHLYFYWYRQILGQKVEFLVSFYNNEISEKSEIFDDQFSVERPDGSNFTLKIRSTKLEDSAMYFCASTPGTGYLEQYFGPGTRLTVT.

DNA of the CDR3: TGTGCCAGCAGCCTTTACCCGCCGGGACAGGTCGAACGGGAGCAGTACTTC. It is translated as CASSLYPPGQVEREQYF. The V gene is TRBV7-3, the J gene TRBJ2-7; 8 bases fit TRBD1. Trimming took 5 bases from V and 7 from J; bases not matched to a gene: 19. The germline CDR1 and CDR2 sequences are SGHTA and FQGTGA. The CDR3 runs to 17 residues.

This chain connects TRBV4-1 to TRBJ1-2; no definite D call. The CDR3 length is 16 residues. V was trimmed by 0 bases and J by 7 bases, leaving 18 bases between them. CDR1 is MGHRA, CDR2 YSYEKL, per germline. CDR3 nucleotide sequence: TGCGCCAGCAGCCAAGATAGGCGACGACCGGAGACTGGCTACACCTTC. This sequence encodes CASSQDRRRPETGYTF.

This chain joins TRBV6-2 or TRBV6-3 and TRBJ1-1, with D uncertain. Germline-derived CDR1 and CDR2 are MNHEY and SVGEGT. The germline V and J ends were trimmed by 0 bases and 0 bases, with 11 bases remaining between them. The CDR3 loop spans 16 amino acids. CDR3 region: CASSYSIRRMNTEAFF. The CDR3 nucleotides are TGTGCCAGCAGTTACTCAATTAGGCGGATGAACACTGAAGCTTTCTTT.

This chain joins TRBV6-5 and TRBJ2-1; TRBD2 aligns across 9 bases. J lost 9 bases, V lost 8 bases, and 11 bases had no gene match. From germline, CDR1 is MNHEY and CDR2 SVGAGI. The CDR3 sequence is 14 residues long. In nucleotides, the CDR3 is TGTGCCAGCTGTAGGGGCGGGAGGGGGACTGAGCAGTTCTTC. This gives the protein CASCRGGRGTEQFF.

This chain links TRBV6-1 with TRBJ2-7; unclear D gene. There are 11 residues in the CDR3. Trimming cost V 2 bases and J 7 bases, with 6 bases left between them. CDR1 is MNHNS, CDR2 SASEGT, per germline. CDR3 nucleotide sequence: TGTGCCAGCAGTGAAACCCGGGAGCAGTACTTC. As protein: CASSETREQYF.